What follows are 22 T cell receptor beta chains derived from one specimen sequenced in a study of type 1 regulatory T cells. TCRdb recomputed calls from the reads with MiXCR, one row per CDR3 protein. The repertoire consists of over 90,000 distinct CDR3 sequences, with around 30% occurring once and the leading ten covering 2% to 2.5%. The sample comprised CD4+ T cells, either the whole sample or a sorted fraction (not recorded which). These receptors were collected from a human donor in good health.

About this clonotype itself: Because the CDR3 is missing its conserved closing phenylalanine or tryptophan, this is likely a read error. This chain links TRBV23-1 with TRBJ2-7; D gene unclear. TRBV23-1 is an open reading frame whose function is uncertain. Trimming shortened V by 8 bases and J by 0 bases, and 17 bases separated the two germline ends. The CDR3 is made up of 15 amino acids. Here the CDR3 DNA reads TGCGCCAGCGAGTCCCCGAATAAAAGCTCCTACGAGCAGTACTCC. Translating it yields CASESPNKSSYEQYS.

The table lists this clonotype with a few counts. The genes are TRBV12-3 or TRBV12-4 and TRBJ2-7, with D tentatively TRBD1 (5 bases). This CDR3 spans 14 amino acids. The V end was cut by 7 bases, the J end by 2 bases, with 15 bases between. CDR3 sequence (DNA): TGTGCCAGCAAGGAAGGATCAGGGACCTACGAGCAGTACTTC. It specifies CASKEGSGTYEQYF.

This clonotype has only a few counts. The chain couples TRBV7-9 to TRBJ1-1, with D unresolved. The CDR3 has 12 amino acids. The ends were cut back, 6 bases at V and 6 bases at J, with 11 bases in the middle. Germline V lookup: CDR1 SEHNR, CDR2 FQNEAQ (reference sequence). CDR3 residues: CASRGGRAEAFF. As DNA, the CDR3 is TGTGCCAGCAGAGGAGGGAGGGCTGAAGCTTTCTTT.

The gene calls are TRBV3-1 and TRBJ1-4, with D tentatively TRBD1 (5 bases). CDR1 LGHDT and CDR2 YNNKEL come from the germline V gene (reference sequence). This CDR3 has 14 amino acids. Trimming pared 2 bases from V and 4 bases from J, leaving 8 bases between. In nucleotides, the CDR3 is TGTGCCAGCAGCCAACAGGGATATAATGAAAAACTGTTTTTT. It codes for CASSQQGYNEKLFF.

There are a few counts of this clonotype. The DNA of the CDR3 is TGCGCCAGCAGCCTCGGGACTAGCGATATAGTGGAGCAGTTCTTC. This gives the protein CASSLGTSDIVEQFF. The chain joins TRBV5-1 to TRBJ2-1, with 10 bases identical to TRBD2. This CDR3 is built from 15 residues. Losses at the gene ends were 4 bases for V and 10 bases for J; bases not matched to a gene: 11. Germline values: CDR1 SGHRS, CDR2 YFSETQ.

This clonotype was observed a handful of times. V and J are TRBV2 and TRBJ2-2; no firm D call. V was shortened by 3 bases and J by 1 base, with 6 bases between the two germline ends. CDR1 and CDR2 (germline): SNHLY, FYNNEI. The CDR3 contains 14 residues. The CDR3 sequence is CASSEMRNTGELFF. DNA of the CDR3: TGTGCCAGCAGTGAGATGAGGAACACCGGGGAGCTGTTTTTT.

About this clonotype: A read error is likely, as this CDR3 ends without the conserved phenylalanine or tryptophan. V usage is TRBV5-1 and J usage is TRBJ2-7, with 8 bases matching TRBD1. The CDR3 loop spans 15 amino acids. The V gene end was trimmed by 4 bases and the J gene end by 1 base; junction bases not matched to a gene: 7. Germline V lookup: CDR1 SGHRS, CDR2 YFSETQ. The CDR3 is CASSPGQEVSYEQYL. In DNA, the CDR3 is TGCGCCAGCAGCCCGGGACAGGAGGTTTCCTACGAGCAGTACCTC.

This clonotype was seen a few times. This chain joins TRBV5-1 and TRBJ1-2; D is uncertain. There are 15 residues in the CDR3. Trimming cost V 4 bases and J 3 bases, with 16 bases left between them. Germline V lookup: CDR1 SGHRS, CDR2 YFSETQ. The DNA of the CDR3 is TGCGCCAGCAGCCCGCAGACCGAAGGATACTATGGCTACACCTTC. This sequence encodes CASSPQTEGYYGYTF.

This clonotype was counted ten times or more. The chain links TRBV4-3 to TRBJ2-7; the D is unclear. V was pared by 0 bases and J by 1 base, with 7 bases between. Germline V gives CDR1 LGHNA, CDR2 YSLEER. There are 14 residues in the CDR3. The CDR3 DNA follows: TGCGCCAGCAGCCAAGAAGTCAAGTCCTACGAGCAGTACTTC. Translated: CASSQEVKSYEQYF.

This rearrangement joins TRBV12-3 or TRBV12-4 to TRBJ2-4, with D possibly TRBD2 on 5 matching bases. Between the trimmed V and J ends, which lost 3 bases and 8 bases, there was a span of 14 bases. The CDR3 is made up of 14 amino acids. CDR3 sequence: CASSFGPSEDIQYF. DNA for the CDR3: TGTGCCAGCAGTTTTGGACCCTCGGAGGACATTCAGTACTTC.

The gene calls are TRBV19 and TRBJ2-5, with TRBD2 identical over 9 bases. This CDR3 is built from 16 residues. Germline CDR1 LNHDA, CDR2 SQIVND (reference sequence). J gave up 5 bases and V 3 bases, and 10 bases lay outside the gene matches. CDR3 bases: TGTGCCAGTAGTATGGATGGCCTAGCGGGACTGGAGACCCAGTACTTC. It codes for CASSMDGLAGLETQYF.

Written as DNA, the CDR3 is TGTGCCAGCAGCCAAGGAGTCTATGAGCAGTTCTTC. Its translation is CASSQGVYEQFF. The chain uses TRBV14 and TRBJ2-1; D ambiguous. Germline-derived CDR1 and CDR2 are SGHDN and FVKESK. V was cut by 1 base and J by 8 bases, with 6 bases left in between. The CDR3 consists of 12 residues.

This clonotype appeared many times. This chain connects TRBV20-1 to TRBJ2-7; unclear D gene. The length of the CDR3 is 13 residues. Trimming shortened V by 3 bases and J by 4 bases, and 13 bases separated the two germline ends. CDR1 is DFQATT and CDR2 is SNEGSKA in the germline V gene (reference sequence). The CDR3 DNA reads as TGCAGTGCTAGTACCTCGCCCGGGTACGAGCAGTACTTC. It encodes CSASTSPGYEQYF.

The chain recombines TRBV20-1 with TRBJ2-1; D is possibly TRBD1 (5 bases). V was shortened by 3 bases and J by 7 bases, with 19 bases between the two germline ends. Germline lookup yields CDR1 DFQATT and CDR2 SNEGSKA (reference sequence). This CDR3 comprises 15 residues. CDR3 sequence reads: CSASWRQGSANEQFF. The CDR3 nucleotides are TGCAGTGCTAGTTGGCGCCAGGGTTCTGCGAATGAGCAGTTCTTC.

This clonotype was found a few times. The chain links TRBV9 to TRBJ2-5, with 11 bases identical to TRBD1. The CDR3 is 15 residues long. Germline values: CDR1 SGDLS, CDR2 YYNGEE. V dropped 0 bases and J dropped 6; count of bases not matched to a gene: 4. The CDR3 nucleotides are TGTGCCAGCAGCGTAGGGACAGGGGGCGCAAAGACCCAGTACTTC. Residues: CASSVGTGGAKTQYF. Full variable domain (outside the CDR3, taken from reference TRBV9 and TRBJ2-5): DSGVTQTPKHLITATGQRVTLRCSPRSGDLSVYWYQQSLDQGLQFLIQYYNGEERAKGNILERFSAQQFPDLHSELNLSSLELGDSALYFCASSVGTGGAKTQYFGPGTRLLVL.

This chain joins TRBV11-2 and TRBJ1-2, with D unclear. This CDR3 is 13 amino acids long. Trimming left V 4 bases short and J 2 bases short, with 8 bases between. The V gene's germline CDR1 is SGHAT and CDR2 FQNNGV. The CDR3 region has the DNA TGTGCCAGCAGCTACACCCCAAACTATGGCTACACCTTC. This sequence encodes CASSYTPNYGYTF. The whole variable domain, filled in from reference TRBV11-2 and TRBJ1-2, reads EAGVAQSPRYKIIEKRQSVAFWCNPISGHATLYWYQQILGQGPKLLIQFQNNGVVDDSQLPKDRFSAERLKGVDSTLKIQPAKLEDSAVYLCASSYTPNYGYTFGSGTRLTVV.

The CDR3 DNA follows: TGTGCCAGCAGCCCTCGGGCGTCCTCCTCTGGGGCCAACGTCCTGACTTTC. Translating gives CASSPRASSSGANVLTF. The chain employs TRBV3-1 and TRBJ2-6; no clear D. This CDR3 contains 17 residues. CDR1 and CDR2 (germline): LGHDT, YNNKEL (reference sequence). Trimming took 4 bases from V and 0 from J, leaving 13 bases between them. Together with reference TRBV3-1 and TRBJ2-6, the CDR3 gives the full variable domain: DTAVSQTPKYLVTQMGNDKSIKCEQNLGHDTMYWYKQDSKKFLKIMFSYNNKELIINETVPNRFSPKSPDKAHLNLHINSLELGDSAVYFCASSPRASSSGANVLTFGAGSRLTVL.

This clonotype was observed at least ten times. The gene calls are TRBV9 and TRBJ2-5, with D unresolved. With 4 bases removed from V and 3 bases from J, the gap between germline ends came to 4 bases. Germline-derived CDR1 and CDR2 are SGDLS and YYNGEE. The CDR3 runs to 11 residues. The CDR3: CASSKEETQYF. The CDR3, as DNA: TGTGCCAGCAGCAAAGAAGAGACCCAGTACTTC.

This clonotype was counted a few times. The V gene is TRBV7-2, the J gene TRBJ2-7, with 8 bases identical to TRBD2. Germline CDR1 reads SGHTA; CDR2 reads FQGNSA. This CDR3 region has 15 residues. V lost 4 bases and J lost 3; bases outside the gene matches: 8. The CDR3 reads CASSSSGSGVYEQYF. The CDR3 DNA reads as TGTGCCAGCAGCTCCTCGGGTAGCGGGGTCTACGAGCAGTACTTC.

This clonotype was counted only a few times. The V and J genes are TRBV18 and TRBJ1-2; 8 bases line up with TRBD1. With 4 bases clipped from V and 6 bases from J, the junction kept 4 bases outside the gene matches. Germline loops: CDR1 KGHSH, CDR2 LQKENI. The CDR3 loop spans 13 amino acids. The CDR3 DNA sequence: TGTGCCAGCTCACTAGGACAGGGAGATGGCTACACCTTC. It codes for CASSLGQGDGYTF.

This clonotype has only a few counts. The chain uses TRBV5-1 and TRBJ2-1, with D unclear. This CDR3 is 14 amino acids long. Trimming left V 0 bases short and J 5 bases short, with 9 bases between. Germline CDR1 is SGHRS and CDR2 is YFSETQ. The CDR3 region is CASSLGFDNNEQFF. CDR3 DNA: TGCGCCAGCAGCTTGGGATTTGATAACAATGAGCAGTTCTTC.

A remark on this clonotype: The junction departs from germline at one end; a sequencing error may be responsible. The V and J genes are TRBV7-3 and TRBJ2-2; D remains unclear. Germline V gene sequence: CDR1 SGHTA, CDR2 FQGTGA. This CDR3 contains 13 residues. The CDR3 loop is CANSLKRTGELFF. The CDR3 bases are TGTGCCAACAGCTTAAAGCGCACCGGGGAGCTGTTTTTT. The full variable domain, completed using reference TRBV7-3 and TRBJ2-2, is GAGVSQTPSNKVTEKGKYVELRCDPISGHTALYWYRQSLGQGPEFLIYFQGTGAADDSGLPNDRFFAVRPEGSVSTLKIQRTERGDSAVYLCANSLKRTGELFFGEGSRLTVL.